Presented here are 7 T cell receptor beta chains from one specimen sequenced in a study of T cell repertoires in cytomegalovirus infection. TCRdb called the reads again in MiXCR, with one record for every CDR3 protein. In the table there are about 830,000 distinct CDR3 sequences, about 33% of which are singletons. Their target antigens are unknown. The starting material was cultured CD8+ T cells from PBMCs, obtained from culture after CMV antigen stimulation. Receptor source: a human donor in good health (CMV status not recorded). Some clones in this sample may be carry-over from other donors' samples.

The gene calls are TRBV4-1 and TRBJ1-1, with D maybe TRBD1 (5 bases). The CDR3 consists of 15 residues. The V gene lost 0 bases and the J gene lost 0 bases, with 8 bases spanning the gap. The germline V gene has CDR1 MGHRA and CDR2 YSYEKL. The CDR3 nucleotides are TGCGCCAGCAGCCAAGATTCAGGGATGAACACTGAAGCTTTCTTT. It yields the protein CASSQDSGMNTEAFF.

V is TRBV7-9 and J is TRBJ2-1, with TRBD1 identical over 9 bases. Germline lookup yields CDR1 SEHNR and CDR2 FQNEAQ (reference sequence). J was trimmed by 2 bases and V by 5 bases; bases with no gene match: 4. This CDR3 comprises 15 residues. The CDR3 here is CASSKGDRAYNEQFF. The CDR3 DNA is TGTGCCAGCAGCAAAGGGGACAGGGCCTACAATGAGCAGTTCTTC.

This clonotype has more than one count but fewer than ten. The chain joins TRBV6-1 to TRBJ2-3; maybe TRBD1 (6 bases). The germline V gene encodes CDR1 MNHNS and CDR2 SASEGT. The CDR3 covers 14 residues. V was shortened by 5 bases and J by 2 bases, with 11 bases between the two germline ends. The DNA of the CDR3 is TGTGCCAGCAGTTGGACAGAAATCACAGATACGCAGTATTTT. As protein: CASSWTEITDTQYF.

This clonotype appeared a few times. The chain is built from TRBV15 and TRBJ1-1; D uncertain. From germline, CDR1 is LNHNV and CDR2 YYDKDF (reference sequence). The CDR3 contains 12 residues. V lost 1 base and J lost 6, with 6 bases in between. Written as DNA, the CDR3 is TGTGCCACCAGCAGAGGAAGTGCTGAAGCTTTCTTT. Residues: CATSRGSAEAFF.

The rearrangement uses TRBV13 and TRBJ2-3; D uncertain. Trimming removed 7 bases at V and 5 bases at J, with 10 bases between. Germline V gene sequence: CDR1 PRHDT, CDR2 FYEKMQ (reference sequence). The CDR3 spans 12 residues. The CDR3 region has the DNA TGTGCCAGCACGTCACCACGAGATACGCAGTATTTT. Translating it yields CASTSPRDTQYF.

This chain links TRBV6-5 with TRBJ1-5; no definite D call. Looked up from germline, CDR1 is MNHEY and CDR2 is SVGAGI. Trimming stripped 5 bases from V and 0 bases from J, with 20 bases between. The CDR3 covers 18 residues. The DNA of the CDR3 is TGTGCCAGCAGTCCCGGTGGGTCTAGTATATATAGCAATCAGCCCCAGCATTTT. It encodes CASSPGGSSIYSNQPQHF.

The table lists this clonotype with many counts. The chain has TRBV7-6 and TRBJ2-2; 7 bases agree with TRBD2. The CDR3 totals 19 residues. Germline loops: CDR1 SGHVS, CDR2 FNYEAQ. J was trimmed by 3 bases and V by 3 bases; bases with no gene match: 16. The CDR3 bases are TGTGCCAGCAGCTTCCGATGGTTCCAGGCGGGGGAGGACACCGGGGAGCTGTTTTTT. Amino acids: CASSFRWFQAGEDTGELFF.